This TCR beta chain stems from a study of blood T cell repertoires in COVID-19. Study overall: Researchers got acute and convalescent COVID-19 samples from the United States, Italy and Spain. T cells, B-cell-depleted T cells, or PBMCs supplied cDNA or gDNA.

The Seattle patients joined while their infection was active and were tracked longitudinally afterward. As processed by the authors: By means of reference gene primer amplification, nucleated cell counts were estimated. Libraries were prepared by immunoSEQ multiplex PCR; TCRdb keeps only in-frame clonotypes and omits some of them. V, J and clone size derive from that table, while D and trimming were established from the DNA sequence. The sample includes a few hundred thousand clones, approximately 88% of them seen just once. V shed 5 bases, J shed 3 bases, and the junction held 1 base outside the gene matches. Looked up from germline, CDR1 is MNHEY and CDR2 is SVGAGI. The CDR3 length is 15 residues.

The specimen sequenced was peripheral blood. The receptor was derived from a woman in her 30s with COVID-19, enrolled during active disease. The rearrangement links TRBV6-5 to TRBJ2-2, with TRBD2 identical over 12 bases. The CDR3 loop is CASSRTSGDTGELFF. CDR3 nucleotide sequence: TGTGCCAGCAGTAGGACTAGCGGGGACACCGGGGAGCTGTTTTTT.